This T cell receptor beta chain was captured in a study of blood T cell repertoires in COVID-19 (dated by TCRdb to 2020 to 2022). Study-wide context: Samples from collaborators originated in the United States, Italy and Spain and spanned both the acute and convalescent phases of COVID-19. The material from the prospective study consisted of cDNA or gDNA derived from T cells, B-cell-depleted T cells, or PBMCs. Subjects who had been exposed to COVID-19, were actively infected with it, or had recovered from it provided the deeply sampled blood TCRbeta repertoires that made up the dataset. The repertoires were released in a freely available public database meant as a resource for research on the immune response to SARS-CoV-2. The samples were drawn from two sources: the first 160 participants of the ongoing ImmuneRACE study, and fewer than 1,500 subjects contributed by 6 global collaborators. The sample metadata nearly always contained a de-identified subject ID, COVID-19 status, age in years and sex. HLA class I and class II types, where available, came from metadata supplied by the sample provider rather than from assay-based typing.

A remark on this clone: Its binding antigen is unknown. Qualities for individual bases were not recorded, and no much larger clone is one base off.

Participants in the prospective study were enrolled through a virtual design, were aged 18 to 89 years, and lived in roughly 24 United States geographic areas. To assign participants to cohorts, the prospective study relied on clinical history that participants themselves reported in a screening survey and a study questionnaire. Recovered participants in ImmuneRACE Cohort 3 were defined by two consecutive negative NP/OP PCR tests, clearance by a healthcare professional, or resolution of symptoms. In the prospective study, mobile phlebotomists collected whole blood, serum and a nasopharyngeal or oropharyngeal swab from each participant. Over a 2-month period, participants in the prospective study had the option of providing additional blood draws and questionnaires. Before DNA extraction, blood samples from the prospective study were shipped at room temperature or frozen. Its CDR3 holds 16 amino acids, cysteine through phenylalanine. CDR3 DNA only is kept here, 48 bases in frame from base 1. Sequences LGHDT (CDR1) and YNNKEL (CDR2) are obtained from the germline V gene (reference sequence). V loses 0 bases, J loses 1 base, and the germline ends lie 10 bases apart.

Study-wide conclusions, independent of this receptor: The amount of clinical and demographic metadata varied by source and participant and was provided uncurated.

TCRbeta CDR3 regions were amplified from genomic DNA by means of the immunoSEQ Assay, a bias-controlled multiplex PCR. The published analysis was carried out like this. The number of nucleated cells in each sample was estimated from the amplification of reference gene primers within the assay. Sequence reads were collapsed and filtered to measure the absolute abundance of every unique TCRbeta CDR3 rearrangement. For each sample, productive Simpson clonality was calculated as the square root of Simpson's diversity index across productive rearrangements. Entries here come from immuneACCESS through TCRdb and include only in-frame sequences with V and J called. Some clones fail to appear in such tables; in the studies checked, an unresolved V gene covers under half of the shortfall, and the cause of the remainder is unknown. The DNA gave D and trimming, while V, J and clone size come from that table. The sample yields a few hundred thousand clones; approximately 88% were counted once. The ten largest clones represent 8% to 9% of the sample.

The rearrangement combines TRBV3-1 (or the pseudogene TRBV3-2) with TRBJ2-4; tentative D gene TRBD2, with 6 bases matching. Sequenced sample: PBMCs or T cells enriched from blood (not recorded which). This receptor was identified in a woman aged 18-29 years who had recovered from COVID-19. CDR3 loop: CASSQDLASAKNIQYF. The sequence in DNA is TGTGCCAGCAGCCAAGATCTAGCGTCGGCCAAAAACATTCAGTACTTC.